This record looks at one T cell receptor beta chain sequence and its context. What it binds is unknown. The PCR was carried out with 60 Vbeta primers and 13 Jbeta primers. TCRdb's table, derived via immunoSEQ multiplex PCR, lists solely in-frame clones and lacks some. The table shows 120,000 to 150,000 clones, with about 82% occurring only once. This specimen comes from a study of cytomegalovirus exposure and HLA in healthy donors. Study conclusions and caveats: Some TCR beta chains (over 150 of them) were listed as cytomegalovirus-associated. A later analysis linked about 17,000 TCR beta sequences to HLA alleles at 0.05 false discovery rate.

The CDR3 length is 12 residues. After removal of 6 bases from V and 7 bases from J, the junction contained 4 bases not matched to a gene. Germline CDR1 and CDR2: SNHLY and FYNNEI. The TCR sequence derives from a male donor in good health and CMV-seronegative. Sequencing was performed on PBMCs. This chain joins TRBV2 and TRBJ1-2, with TRBD1 identical over 8 bases. This CDR3 reads CASSGQGSGYTF. The CDR3 bases are TGTGCCAGCAGCGGACAGGGTTCTGGCTACACCTTC.